Reported below is one T cell receptor (beta chain). This sample is drawn from a study of blood T cell repertoires in COVID-19. V was clipped by 5 bases and J by 7 bases; unmatched bases: 8. The CDR3 is 15 amino acids. Germline lookup yields CDR1 ENHRY and CDR2 SYGVKD. Sequencing was performed with immunoSEQ multiplex PCR; in TCRdb, only in-frame clones are kept and a portion is missing. This table holds about 110,000 clones, around 64% found once. The sequence came from a human donor with acute or convalescent COVID-19. The donor label of this sample is uncertain. V is TRBV10-3 and J is TRBJ1-6; 7 positions match TRBD1. Sequencing was carried out using peripheral blood. CDR3 residues: CAISLRDSENSPLHF. The DNA for the CDR3 is TGTGCCATCAGTCTCCGGGACAGCGAGAATTCACCCCTCCACTTT.